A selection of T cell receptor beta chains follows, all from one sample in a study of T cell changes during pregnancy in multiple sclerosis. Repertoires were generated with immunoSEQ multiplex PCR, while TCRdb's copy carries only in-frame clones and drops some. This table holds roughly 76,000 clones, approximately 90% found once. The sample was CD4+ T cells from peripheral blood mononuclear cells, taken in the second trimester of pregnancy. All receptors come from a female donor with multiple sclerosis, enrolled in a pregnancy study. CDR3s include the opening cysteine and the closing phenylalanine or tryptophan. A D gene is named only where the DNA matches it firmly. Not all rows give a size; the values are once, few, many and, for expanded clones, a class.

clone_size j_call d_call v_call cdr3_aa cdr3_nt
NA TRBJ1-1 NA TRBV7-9 CASSLDRNTEAFF TGTGCCAGCAGCTTAGACAGAAACACTGAAGCTTTCTTT
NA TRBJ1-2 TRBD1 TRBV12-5 CASGLSQGLEGYTF TGTGCTAGTGGTTTGTCACAGGGGTTAGAGGGCTACACCTTC
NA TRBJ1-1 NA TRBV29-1 CSVRQANTEAFF TGCAGCGTCCGACAGGCCAACACTGAAGCTTTCTTT
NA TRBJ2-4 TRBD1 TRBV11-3 CASSPWTGASKNIQYF TGTGCCAGCAGCCCCTGGACAGGGGCGTCCAAAAACATTCAGTACTTC
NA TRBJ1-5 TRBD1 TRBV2 CASSPPGGGNQPQHF TGTGCCAGCAGTCCACCAGGGGGAGGCAATCAGCCCCAGCATTTT
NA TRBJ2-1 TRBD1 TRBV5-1 CASSLNEQGSYNEQFF TGCGCCAGCAGCTTGAACGAACAGGGGTCCTACAATGAGCAGTTCTTC
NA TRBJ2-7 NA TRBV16 CASSQLRPGFESYEQYF TGTGCCAGCAGCCAATTAAGGCCAGGGTTTGAGTCCTACGAGCAGTACTTC
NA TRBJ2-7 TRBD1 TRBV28 CASTSSGTEHEQYF TGTGCCAGCACTAGTTCCGGGACAGAGCACGAGCAGTACTTC
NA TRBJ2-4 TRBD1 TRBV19 CASSPTGGKNIQYF TGTGCCAGTAGTCCTACAGGGGGCAAAAACATTCAGTACTTC
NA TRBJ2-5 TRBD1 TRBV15 CATSRGQGYQETQYF TGTGCCACCAGCAGGGGACAGGGATATCAAGAGACCCAGTACTTC
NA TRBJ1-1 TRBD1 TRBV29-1 CSVGDRSFTEAFF TGCAGCGTTGGGGACAGATCATTCACTGAAGCTTTCTTT
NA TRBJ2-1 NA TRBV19 CASSIRAGVTGNEQFF TGTGCCAGTAGTATCCGGGCAGGGGTTACTGGCAATGAGCAGTTCTTC
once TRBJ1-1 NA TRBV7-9 CASVKRGIENTEAFF TGTGCCAGCGTAAAAAGGGGGATAGAAAACACTGAAGCTTTCTTT
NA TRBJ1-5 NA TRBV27 CASSLSPGPSNQPQHF TGTGCCAGCAGTTTGAGCCCAGGGCCCAGCAATCAGCCCCAGCATTTT
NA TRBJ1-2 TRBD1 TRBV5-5 CASSRGTGGEDTF TGTGCCAGCAGCCGCGGGACAGGGGGCGAGGACACCTTC
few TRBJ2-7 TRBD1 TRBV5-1 CASSQNTGAEQYF TGCGCCAGCAGCCAGAATACAGGGGCCGAGCAGTACTTC
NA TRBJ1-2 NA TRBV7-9 CASSPLGGSLGGYTF TGTGCCAGCAGCCCCCTCGGGGGGAGCCTCGGGGGCTACACCTTC
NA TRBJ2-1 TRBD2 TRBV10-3 CAISGTSGPYGEQFF TGTGCCATCAGTGGTACTAGCGGGCCCTACGGGGAGCAGTTCTTC
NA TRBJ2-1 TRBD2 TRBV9 CASSVEVSGGHEQFF TGTGCCAGCAGCGTAGAGGTTAGCGGGGGTCATGAGCAGTTCTTC
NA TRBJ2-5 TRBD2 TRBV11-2 CASSRTSTSGGEGGTQYF TGTGCCAGCAGCCGAACCTCGACTAGCGGGGGGGAAGGAGGGACCCAGTACTTC
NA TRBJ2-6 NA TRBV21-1 CASSKAQTGGVSGANVLTF TGTGCCAGCAGCAAAGCGCAGACAGGGGGTGTGTCTGGGGCCAACGTCCTGACTTTC
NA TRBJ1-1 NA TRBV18 CASSLNGLNTEAFF TGTGCCAGCTCACTAAATGGCCTCAACACTGAAGCTTTCTTT
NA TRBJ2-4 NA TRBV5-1 CASSLREPKNIQYF TGCGCCAGCAGCTTGAGGGAGCCCAAAAACATTCAGTACTTC
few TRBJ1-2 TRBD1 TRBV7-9 CASSRKGQGMDYGYTF TGTGCCAGCAGCCGAAAGGGACAGGGGATGGACTATGGCTACACCTTC
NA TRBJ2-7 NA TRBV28 CASSLPHLLAHEYF TGTGCCAGCAGTTTGCCACATCTTCTGGCTCATGAATACTTC
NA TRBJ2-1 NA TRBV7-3 CASSLIQGFEQFF TGTGCCAGCAGCTTAATCCAGGGATTTGAGCAGTTCTTC
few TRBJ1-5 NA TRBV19 CASRKGAGNNQPQHF TGTGCCAGTAGAAAAGGGGCCGGAAACAATCAGCCCCAGCATTTT
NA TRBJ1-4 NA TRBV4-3 CASSLGGALDEKLFF TGCGCCAGCAGCCTCGGGGGGGCGCTTGATGAAAAACTGTTTTTT
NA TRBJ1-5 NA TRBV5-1 CASSMGGEGQPQHF TGCGCCAGCAGCATGGGGGGGGAAGGCCAGCCCCAGCATTTT
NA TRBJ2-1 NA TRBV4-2 CASSQEIAIPHNEQFF TGTGCCAGCAGCCAAGAGATCGCTATCCCCCACAATGAGCAGTTCTTC
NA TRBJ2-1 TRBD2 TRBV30 CAWTRGTSSYNEQFF TGTGCCTGGACCAGAGGGACTAGCTCCTACAATGAGCAGTTCTTC
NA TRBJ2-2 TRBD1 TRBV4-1 CASSQPGQGRTGELFF TGCGCCAGCAGCCAACCGGGACAGGGACGGACCGGGGAGCTGTTTTTT
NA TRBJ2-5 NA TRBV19 CASSWARKETQYF TGTGCCAGTAGTTGGGCCAGGAAAGAGACCCAGTACTTC
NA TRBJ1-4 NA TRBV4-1 CASSQGGTPTNEKLFF TGCGCCAGCAGCCAAGGGGGCACCCCAACTAATGAAAAACTGTTTTTT
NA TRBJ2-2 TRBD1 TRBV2 CASIGTANTGELFF TGTGCCAGCATCGGGACAGCGAACACCGGGGAGCTGTTTTTT
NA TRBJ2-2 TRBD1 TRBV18 CASSPTTGRDTGELFF TGTGCCAGCTCACCGACGACAGGGCGGGACACCGGGGAGCTGTTTTTT
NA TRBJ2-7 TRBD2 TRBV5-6 CASSSTSGGFSYEQYF TGTGCCAGCAGCTCGACTAGCGGGGGGTTTTCCTACGAGCAGTACTTC
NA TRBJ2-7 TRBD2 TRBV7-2 CASSLRGSGSSYEQYF TGTGCCAGCAGCTTACGTGGTAGCGGGAGCTCCTACGAGCAGTACTTC
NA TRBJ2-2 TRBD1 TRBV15 CATSRNRGTGELFF TGTGCCACCAGCAGAAACAGGGGCACCGGGGAGCTGTTTTTT
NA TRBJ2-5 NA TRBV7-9 CASSFGTSQETQYF TGTGCCAGCAGCTTCGGGACTTCCCAAGAGACCCAGTACTTC
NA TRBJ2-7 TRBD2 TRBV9 CASSVEPSGGYEQYF TGTGCCAGCAGCGTAGAGCCTAGCGGGGGCTACGAGCAGTACTTC
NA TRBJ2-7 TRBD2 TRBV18 CASSSSGNFYEQYF TGTGCCAGCTCAAGTAGCGGGAACTTCTACGAGCAGTACTTC
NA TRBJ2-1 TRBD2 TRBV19 CASSISGGRGGNEQFF TGTGCCAGTAGTATTAGCGGGGGCCGAGGGGGCAATGAGCAGTTCTTC
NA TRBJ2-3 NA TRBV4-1 CASSLGRRGSWGTDTQYF TGCGCCAGCAGCCTTGGTCGTCGCGGATCTTGGGGCACAGATACGCAGTATTTT